The T cell receptor beta chain described here comes from a study of blood T cell repertoires in COVID-19. Study-wide context: The United States, Italy and Spain supplied acute and convalescent COVID-19 samples. The cDNA or gDNA used as material had been derived from T cells, B-cell-depleted T cells, or PBMCs.

Seattle researchers signed up patients amid active infection and tracked them longitudinally. The germline CDR1 and CDR2 sequences are MNHNY and SVGAGI (reference sequence). The germline V and J ends were trimmed by 6 bases and 3 bases, with 13 bases remaining between them. The length of the CDR3 is 14 residues. How the authors handled the data: Reference gene primer amplification gave estimated nucleated cell counts. Data came from immunoSEQ multiplex PCR; TCRdb stores just in-frame clones and leaves some out. Clone size and V and J calls were adopted from that table, with D and trimming inferred from the DNA. This sample has 350,000 to 400,000 clones, with approximately 86% found just once.

The sample taken for sequencing was peripheral blood. This chain connects TRBV6-6 to TRBJ2-3; D call uncertain. This TCR came from a woman aged 55-69 years with COVID-19, enrolled during active disease. The CDR3 loop is CASSPNGLTDTQYF. As DNA, the CDR3 is TGTGCCAGCAGCCCCAATGGCCTGACAGATACGCAGTATTTT.